This T cell receptor beta chain was obtained from a study of cytomegalovirus exposure and HLA in healthy donors. Regarding the study as a whole: TRBV6-2, TRBV6-3 and other indistinguishable V segments were excluded. Reportedly, a later analysis found an Asian-associated ancestry cluster had fewer N-insertions than the approximately 700-donor mean. Among the sequence variants, a highly shared cluster was likely an artifact of sequencing.

Healthy individuals who donated bone marrow served as the donors. 60 Vbeta and 13 Jbeta primers were used in PCR. The repertoire was sequenced with immunoSEQ multiplex PCR; TCRdb's copy has only in-frame clones and lacks some. The sample holds 60,000 to 70,000 clones, about 65% seen once. Points on this clone: What it recognizes is unknown.

The CDR3 runs to 17 residues. The clonotype originates from a man over 45 in good health and CMV-seropositive. V gene TRBV21-1 combines with J gene TRBJ2-7; the D call TRBD2 from the table was never checked on the DNA. TRBV21-1 corresponds to a pseudogene. The sequenced sample was PBMCs. CDR3 in amino acids: CASSKGLGRDGRYEQYF. CDR3 in DNA: TGTGCCAGCAGCAAGGGCCTGGGCAGGGACGGGAGGTACGAGCAGTACTTC.